This T cell receptor (beta chain) was recorded in a study of blood T cell repertoires in COVID-19. Repertoires were generated with immunoSEQ multiplex PCR, while TCRdb's copy carries only in-frame clones and drops some. Found here are roughly 40,000 clones, 70% to 80% of them singletons; the top ten hold roughly 7.9%. The CDR3 runs 13 residues. Germline V CDR1 and CDR2: SGDLS, YYNGEE. The ends were cut back, 9 bases at V and 7 bases at J, with 17 bases in the middle. The receptor comes from a man in his 70s with active or convalescent COVID-19. The sequenced sample consisted of peripheral blood. The chain links TRBV9 to TRBJ1-5, with D perhaps matching TRBD1 (5 bases). The CDR3 region has the DNA TGTGCCACGCTCTTTGGGGGGGAACAGCCCCAGCATTTT. This encodes CATLFGGEQPQHF.